This passage covers 9 T cell receptor beta chains from one sample sequenced in a study of spatial heterogeneity in lung cancer. Overall study findings and caveats: Counts that tracked tumor mutation counts were those of expanded intratumoral alpha and beta TCRs.

TCRdb reprocessed the 5' RACE reads via MiXCR and lists one record per CDR3 protein. The repertoire holds over 10,000 distinct CDR3 sequences, under 6.5% seen once, with 36% in the top ten. These TCRs are of unknown antigen specificity. Time point described: sample taken at primary tumor resection. Sample: lung tumor tissue, taken at surgery. The receptors derive from a male donor with early-stage non-small cell lung cancer.

This clonotype was counted ten times or more. The chain couples TRBV20-1 to TRBJ2-5, with 10 positions matching TRBD2. CDR1 DFQATT and CDR2 SNEGSKA come from the germline V gene (reference sequence). Trimming removed 3 bases from V and 3 bases from J; junction bases left unmatched: 7. CDR3 size: 15 residues. The CDR3 sequence is CSASVRTSGKETQYF. The CDR3 DNA is TGCAGTGCTAGCGTTCGGACTAGCGGAAAAGAGACCCAGTACTTC.

By share, this clonotype ranks as medium-sized (0.01 to 0.1%). The chain couples TRBV6-1 to TRBJ1-6; D is unclear. This CDR3 has 13 residues. Looked up from germline, CDR1 is MNHNS and CDR2 is SASEGT. Trimming stripped 1 base from V and 7 bases from J, with 5 bases between. The CDR3: CASSEDPNSPLHF. CDR3 sequence (DNA): TGTGCCAGCAGTGAAGACCCCAATTCACCCCTCCACTTT.

This clonotype was detected many times. The genes are TRBV7-9 and TRBJ2-2; 9 bases align to TRBD1. The trim removed 5 bases at V and 6 bases at J, leaving 7 bases unmatched. Germline-derived CDR1 and CDR2 are SEHNR and FQNEAQ (reference sequence). The CDR3 totals 15 residues. CDR3 in DNA: TGTGCCAGCAGCCCGGGACAGGGAGACCCCGGGGAGCTGTTTTTT. It translates to CASSPGQGDPGELFF.

This clonotype was counted many times. The genes are TRBV20-1 and TRBJ2-4; D gene unclear. This CDR3 region has 14 residues. Germline assignment: CDR1 DFQATT and CDR2 SNEGSKA (reference sequence). V gave up 0 bases and J gave up 3 bases, with 9 bases separating them. CDR3 DNA sequence: TGCAGTGCTAGAGATTTTGGCGGCAAAAACATTCAGTACTTC. Its protein product is CSARDFGGKNIQYF.

This clonotype was seen at least ten times. V and J are TRBV5-4 and TRBJ2-3; 10 nucleotides agree with TRBD2. The CDR3 totals 14 residues. J lost 7 bases, V lost 4 bases, and 6 bases had no gene match. Germline V gene lookup returns CDR1 SGHNT and CDR2 YYREEE (reference sequence). In DNA form, the CDR3 reads TGTGCCAGCAGCCCCCCACTAGCGGGGAATACGCAGTATTTT. This encodes CASSPPLAGNTQYF.

This clonotype was observed at least ten times. One end of the junction is discordant with germline, which a read error may explain. The CDR3 coding sequence is TGTGCCAGCAGGTTAGCAGGGGTCGATGAGCAGTTCTTC. Encoded protein: CASRLAGVDEQFF. V is TRBV7-2 and J is TRBJ2-1; D perhaps matches TRBD1 (6 bases). Germline values: CDR1 SGHTA, CDR2 FQGNSA. This CDR3 is built from 13 residues.

This clonotype was counted many times. This chain links TRBV28 with TRBJ1-1; 11 bases map to TRBD1. The CDR3 is 15 amino acids. Unmatched junction bases numbered 4, after V lost 4 bases and J lost 3 bases. The germline CDR1 and CDR2 sequences are MDHEN and SYDVKM. As DNA, the CDR3 is TGTGCCAGCAGTTCCCCGGGACAGGGGGACACTGAAGCTTTCTTT. Its translation is CASSSPGQGDTEAFF. Full variable domain (remainder filled in from reference TRBV28 and TRBJ1-1): DVKVTQSSRYLVKRTGEKVFLECVQDMDHENMFWYRQDPGLGLRLIYFSYDVKMKEKGDIPEGYSVSREKKERFSLILESASTNQTSMYLCASSSPGQGDTEAFFGQGTRLTVV.

This clonotype has a count of ten or more. This chain uses TRBV6-2 or TRBV6-3 with TRBJ1-5; the D is unclear. Germline V gene lookup returns CDR1 MNHEY and CDR2 SVGEGT. The CDR3 is 13 residues long. Trimming removed 2 bases at V and 2 bases at J, with 4 bases between. This CDR3 reads CASSYDGNQPQHF. CDR3 nucleotides: TGTGCCAGCAGTTACGATGGCAATCAGCCCCAGCATTTT.

This clonotype is medium-sized (0.01 to 0.1%). The gene calls are TRBV5-6 and TRBJ1-5; D is possibly TRBD1 (5 bases). Trimming removed 0 bases from V and 3 bases from J, with 13 bases in between. The CDR3 covers 16 residues. CDR1 is SGHDT, CDR2 YYEEEE, per germline. CDR3 in amino acids: CASSLAGGGYNQPQHF. The DNA for the CDR3 is TGTGCCAGCAGCTTGGCCGGGGGAGGGTACAATCAGCCCCAGCATTTT.